This T cell receptor beta chain appears in the sequencing data of a study of T cells after yellow fever vaccination. CDR1 MNHEY and CDR2 SVGEGT come from the germline V gene. CDR3 length equals 18 residues. V lost 0 bases to trimming and J lost 0 bases, with 12 bases between them. One entry per CDR3 protein results from TCRdb running MiXCR on the 5' RACE reads. This table has under 150,000 distinct CDR3 sequences, 6.5% to 8.5% appearing once. This clonotype was seen many times. Sequencing was performed on CD4+ T cells sorted from PBMCs, taken 5 days after the yellow fever booster vaccination. The chain joins TRBV6-2 or TRBV6-3 to TRBJ2-6; D is possibly TRBD2 (5 bases). This clonotype originated in a man aged 25-45 years who received the YFV17D yellow fever vaccine. The CDR3 coding sequence is TGTGCCAGCAGTTACTCGAGGGCAGCGAGCTCTGGGGCCAACGTCCTGACTTTC. It specifies CASSYSRAASSGANVLTF.